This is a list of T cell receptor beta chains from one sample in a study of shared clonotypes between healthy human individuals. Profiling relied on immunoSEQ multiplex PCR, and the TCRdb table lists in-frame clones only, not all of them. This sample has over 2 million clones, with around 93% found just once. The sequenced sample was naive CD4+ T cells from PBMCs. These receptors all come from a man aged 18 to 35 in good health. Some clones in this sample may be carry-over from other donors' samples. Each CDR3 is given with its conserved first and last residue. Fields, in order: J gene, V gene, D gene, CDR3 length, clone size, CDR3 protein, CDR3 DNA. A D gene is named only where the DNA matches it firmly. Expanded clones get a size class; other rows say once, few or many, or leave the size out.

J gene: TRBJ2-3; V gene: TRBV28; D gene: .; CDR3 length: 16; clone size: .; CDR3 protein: CASSSPGGAITDTQYF; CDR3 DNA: TGTGCCAGCAGTTCCCCAGGGGGGGCAATCACAGATACGCAGTATTTT
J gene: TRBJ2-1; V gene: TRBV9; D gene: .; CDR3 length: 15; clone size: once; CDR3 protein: CASSVGPTIDNEQFF; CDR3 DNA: TGTGCCAGCAGCGTAGGCCCTACGATTGACAATGAGCAGTTCTTC
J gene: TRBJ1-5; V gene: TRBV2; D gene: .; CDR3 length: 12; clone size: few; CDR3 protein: CASTWGAQPQHF; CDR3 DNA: TGTGCCAGCACGTGGGGGGCTCAGCCCCAGCATTTT
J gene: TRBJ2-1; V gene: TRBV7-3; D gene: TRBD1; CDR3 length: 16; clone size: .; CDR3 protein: CASSLAPGQGWNEQFF; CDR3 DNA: TGTGCCAGCAGCTTAGCCCCGGGACAGGGGTGGAATGAGCAGTTCTTC
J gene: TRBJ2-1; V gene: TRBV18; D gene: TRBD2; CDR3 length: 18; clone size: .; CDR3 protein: CASSPPGFGRSDYNEQFF; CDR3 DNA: TGTGCCAGCTCACCACCGGGCTTCGGGAGGTCGGACTACAATGAGCAGTTCTTC
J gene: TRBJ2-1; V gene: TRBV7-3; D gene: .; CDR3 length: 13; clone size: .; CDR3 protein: CASSLTTHNEQFF; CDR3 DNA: TGTGCCAGCAGCTTAACTACCCACAATGAGCAGTTCTTC
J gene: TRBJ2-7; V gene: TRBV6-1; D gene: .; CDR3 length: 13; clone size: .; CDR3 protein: CASSIGAAYEQYF; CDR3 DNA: TGTGCCAGCAGCATAGGGGCTGCCTACGAGCAGTACTTC
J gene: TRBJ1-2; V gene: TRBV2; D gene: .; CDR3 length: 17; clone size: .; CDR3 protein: CASSAPWRQGSDYGYTF; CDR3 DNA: TGTGCCAGCAGTGCCCCATGGCGGCAGGGGTCAGACTATGGCTACACCTTC
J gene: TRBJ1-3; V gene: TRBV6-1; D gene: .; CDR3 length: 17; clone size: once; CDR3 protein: CASSEATSLGSGNTIYF; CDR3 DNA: TGTGCCAGCAGTGAAGCGACAAGTCTCGGCTCTGGAAACACCATATATTTT
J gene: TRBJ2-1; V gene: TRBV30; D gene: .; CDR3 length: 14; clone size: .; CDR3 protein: CAWSSVGAYNEQFF; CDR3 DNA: TGTGCCTGGAGTTCGGTGGGGGCATACAATGAGCAGTTCTTC
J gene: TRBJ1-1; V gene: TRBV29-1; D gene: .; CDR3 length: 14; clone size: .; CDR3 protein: CSVGGALQGTEAFF; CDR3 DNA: TGCAGCGTTGGAGGTGCCTTGCAGGGCACTGAAGCTTTCTTT
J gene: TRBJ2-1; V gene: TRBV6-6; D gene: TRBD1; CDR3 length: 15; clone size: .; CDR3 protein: CASSYGDSTYNEQFF; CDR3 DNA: TGTGCCAGCAGTTACGGGGACAGCACCTACAATGAGCAGTTCTTC
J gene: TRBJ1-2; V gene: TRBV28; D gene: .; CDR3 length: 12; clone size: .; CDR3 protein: CATNISPYGYTF; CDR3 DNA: TGTGCCACCAACATTAGCCCCTATGGCTACACCTTC
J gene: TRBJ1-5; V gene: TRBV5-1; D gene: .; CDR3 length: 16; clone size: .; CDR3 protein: CASSLAPLAPDQPQHF; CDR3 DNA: TGCGCCAGCAGCTTGGCCCCTTTGGCCCCCGATCAGCCCCAGCATTTT
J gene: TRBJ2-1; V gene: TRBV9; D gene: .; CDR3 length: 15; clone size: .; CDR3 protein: CASSPTPGIYNEQFF; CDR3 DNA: TGTGCCAGCAGCCCGACCCCCGGGATCTACAATGAGCAGTTCTTC
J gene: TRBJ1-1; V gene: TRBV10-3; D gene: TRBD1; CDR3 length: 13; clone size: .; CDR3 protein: CAVWTGGGTEAFF; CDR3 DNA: TGTGCCGTATGGACAGGGGGCGGCACTGAAGCTTTCTTT
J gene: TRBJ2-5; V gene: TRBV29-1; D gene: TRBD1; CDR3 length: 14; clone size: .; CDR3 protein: CTLRDRGEGETQYF; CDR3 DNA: TGCACTCTCCGGGACAGGGGAGAGGGGGAGACCCAGTACTTC
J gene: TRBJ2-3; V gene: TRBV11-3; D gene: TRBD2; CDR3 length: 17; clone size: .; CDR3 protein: CASSPGTSGRPWDTQYF; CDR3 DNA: TGTGCCAGCAGCCCCGGGACTAGCGGGAGGCCTTGGGATACGCAGTATTTT
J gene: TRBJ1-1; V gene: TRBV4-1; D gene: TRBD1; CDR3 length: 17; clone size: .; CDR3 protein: CASSQERGQGSRTEAFF; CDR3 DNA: TGCGCCAGCAGCCAAGAGAGGGGACAGGGGTCGAGGACTGAAGCTTTCTTT
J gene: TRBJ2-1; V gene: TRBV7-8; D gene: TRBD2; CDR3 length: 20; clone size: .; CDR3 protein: CASSPRPPLSGTSSYNEQFF; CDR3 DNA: TGTGCCAGCAGCCCGAGGCCCCCTCTTAGCGGGACCAGCTCCTACAATGAGCAGTTCTTC
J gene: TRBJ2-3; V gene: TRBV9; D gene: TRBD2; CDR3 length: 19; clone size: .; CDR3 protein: CASSIRSRTSGGSTDTQYF; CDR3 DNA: TGTGCCAGCAGCATCCGATCCCGGACTAGCGGGGGGAGCACAGATACGCAGTATTTT
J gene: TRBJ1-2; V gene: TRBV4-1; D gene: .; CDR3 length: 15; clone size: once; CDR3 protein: CASSQERPGIYGYTF; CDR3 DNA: TGCGCCAGCAGCCAAGAGAGGCCGGGGATTTATGGCTACACCTTC
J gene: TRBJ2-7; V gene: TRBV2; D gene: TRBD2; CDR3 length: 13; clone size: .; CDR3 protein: CASSLAGSYEQYF; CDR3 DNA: TGTGCCAGCAGTCTAGCGGGGTCCTACGAGCAGTACTTC
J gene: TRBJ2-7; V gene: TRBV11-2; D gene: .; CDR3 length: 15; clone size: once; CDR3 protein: CASSTQRVFSYEQYF; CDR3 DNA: TGTGCCAGCAGTACACAGCGGGTGTTCTCCTACGAGCAGTACTTC
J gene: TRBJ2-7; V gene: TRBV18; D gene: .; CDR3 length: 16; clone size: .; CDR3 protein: CASSPYSQTSPYEQYF; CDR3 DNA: TGTGCCAGCTCACCCTATTCGCAGACAAGCCCCTACGAGCAGTACTTC
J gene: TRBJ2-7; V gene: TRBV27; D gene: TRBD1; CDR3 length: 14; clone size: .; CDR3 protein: CASRSGTGYGEQYF; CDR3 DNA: TGTGCCAGCAGGTCCGGGACAGGGTACGGAGAGCAGTACTTC
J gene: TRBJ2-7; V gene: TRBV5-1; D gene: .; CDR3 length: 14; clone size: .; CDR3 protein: CASSLGPGDYEQYF; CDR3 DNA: TGCGCCAGCAGCTTGGGGCCAGGGGACTACGAGCAGTACTTC
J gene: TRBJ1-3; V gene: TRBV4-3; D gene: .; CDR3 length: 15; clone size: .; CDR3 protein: CASSQGGALSNTIYF; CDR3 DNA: TGCGCCAGCAGCCAAGGGGGGGCTCTGAGTAACACCATATATTTT
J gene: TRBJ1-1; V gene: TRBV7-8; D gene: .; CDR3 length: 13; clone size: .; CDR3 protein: CASSPDWNTEAFF; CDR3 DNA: TGTGCCAGCAGCCCAGATTGGAACACTGAAGCTTTCTTT
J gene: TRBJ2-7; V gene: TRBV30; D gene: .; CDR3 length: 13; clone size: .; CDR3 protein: CAWSSNWAGEQYF; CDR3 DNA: TGTGCCTGGAGTAGCAATTGGGCTGGCGAGCAGTACTTC
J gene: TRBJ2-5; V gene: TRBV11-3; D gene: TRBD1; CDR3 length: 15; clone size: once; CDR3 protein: CASSPGTGRTETQYF; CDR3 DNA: TGTGCCAGCAGCCCCGGGACAGGCAGAACAGAGACCCAGTACTTC
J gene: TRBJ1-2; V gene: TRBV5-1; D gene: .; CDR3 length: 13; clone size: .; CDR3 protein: CASSWGSGDGYTF; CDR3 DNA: TGCGCCAGCAGCTGGGGGTCCGGGGATGGCTACACCTTC
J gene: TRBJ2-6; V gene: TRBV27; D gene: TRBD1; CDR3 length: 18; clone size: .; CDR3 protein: CASSFLGQGGAGANVLTF; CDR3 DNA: TGTGCCAGCAGTTTTTTGGGACAGGGGGGCGCTGGGGCCAACGTCCTGACTTTC
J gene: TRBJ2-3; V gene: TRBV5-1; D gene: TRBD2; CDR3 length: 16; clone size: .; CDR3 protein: CASSLVVAGATDTQYF; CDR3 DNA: TGCGCCAGCAGCTTGGTAGTCGCGGGAGCCACAGATACGCAGTATTTT
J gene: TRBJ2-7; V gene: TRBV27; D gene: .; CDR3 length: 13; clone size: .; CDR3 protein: CASSFINNYEQYF; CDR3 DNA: TGTGCCAGCAGTTTCATTAATAACTACGAGCAGTACTTC
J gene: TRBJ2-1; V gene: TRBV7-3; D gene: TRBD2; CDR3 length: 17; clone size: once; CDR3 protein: CASRLTSGRYSYNEQFF; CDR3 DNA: TGTGCCAGCAGGTTAACTAGCGGGAGGTACTCCTACAATGAGCAGTTCTTC
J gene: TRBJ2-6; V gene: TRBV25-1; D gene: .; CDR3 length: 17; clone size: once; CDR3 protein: CASSEPSRAPGANVLTF; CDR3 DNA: TGTGCCAGCAGTGAGCCTAGCAGGGCCCCTGGGGCCAACGTCCTGACTTTC
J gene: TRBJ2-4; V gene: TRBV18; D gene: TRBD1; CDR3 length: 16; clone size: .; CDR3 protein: CASSPGTGIAKNIQYF; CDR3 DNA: TGTGCCAGCTCACCAGGGACAGGCATAGCCAAAAACATTCAGTACTTC
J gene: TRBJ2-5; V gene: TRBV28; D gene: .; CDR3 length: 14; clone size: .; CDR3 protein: CASRWIGGAETQYF; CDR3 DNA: TGTGCCAGTCGGTGGATAGGGGGGGCTGAGACCCAGTACTTC
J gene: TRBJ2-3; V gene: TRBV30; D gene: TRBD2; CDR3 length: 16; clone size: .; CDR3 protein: CAWSPGLAGGPDTQYF; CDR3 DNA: TGTGCCTGGAGTCCGGGGCTGGCGGGAGGCCCAGATACGCAGTATTTT
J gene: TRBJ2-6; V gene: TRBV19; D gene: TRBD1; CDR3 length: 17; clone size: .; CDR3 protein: CASSPGQGSSGANVLTF; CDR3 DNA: TGTGCCAGTAGCCCGGGACAGGGTTCCTCTGGGGCCAACGTCCTGACTTTC
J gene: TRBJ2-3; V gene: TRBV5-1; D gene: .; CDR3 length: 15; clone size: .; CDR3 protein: CASSYAGSSTDTQYF; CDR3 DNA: TGCGCCAGCAGCTACGCGGGTTCTAGCACAGATACGCAGTATTTT
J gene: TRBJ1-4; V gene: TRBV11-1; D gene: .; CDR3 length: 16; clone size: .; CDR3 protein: CASSARGGGYNEKLFF; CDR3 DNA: TGTGCCAGCAGCGCCAGAGGTGGTGGATATAATGAAAAACTGTTTTTT
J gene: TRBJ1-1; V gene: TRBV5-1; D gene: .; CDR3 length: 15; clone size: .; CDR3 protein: CASKPGAFSNTEAFF; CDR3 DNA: TGCGCCAGCAAGCCCGGGGCCTTTTCGAACACTGAAGCTTTCTTT
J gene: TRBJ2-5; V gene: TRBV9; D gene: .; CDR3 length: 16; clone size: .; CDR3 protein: CASSVGPTRAQETQYF; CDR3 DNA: TGTGCCAGCAGCGTAGGGCCGACCAGGGCCCAAGAGACCCAGTACTTC
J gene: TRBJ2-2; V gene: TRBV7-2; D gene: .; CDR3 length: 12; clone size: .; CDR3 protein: CASSFYHGELFF; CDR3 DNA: TGTGCCAGCAGCTTTTACCACGGGGAGCTGTTTTTT
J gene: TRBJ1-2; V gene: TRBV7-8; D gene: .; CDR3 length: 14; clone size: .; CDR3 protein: CASSSGGVPYGYTF; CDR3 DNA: TGTGCCAGCAGCTCAGGCGGGGTCCCCTATGGCTACACCTTC
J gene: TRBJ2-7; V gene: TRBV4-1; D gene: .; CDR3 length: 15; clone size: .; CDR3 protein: CASSPLDQSPYEQYF; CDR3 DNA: TGCGCCAGCAGCCCGTTAGACCAGTCTCCCTACGAGCAGTACTTC